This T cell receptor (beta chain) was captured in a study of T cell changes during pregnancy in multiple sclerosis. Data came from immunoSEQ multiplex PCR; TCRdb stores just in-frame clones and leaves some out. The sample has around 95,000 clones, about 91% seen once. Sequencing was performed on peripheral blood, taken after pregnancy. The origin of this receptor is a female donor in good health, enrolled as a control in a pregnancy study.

CDR3 nucleotides: TGTGCCAGCAGCCCTGGGACAGCCTCGAACTATGGCTACACCTTC. It translates to CASSPGTASNYGYTF. The rearrangement uses TRBV9 and TRBJ1-2; 7 nucleotides align to TRBD1. The V and J ends lost 4 bases and 2 bases, in that order; junction bases with no gene match: 8. Germline CDR1 reads SGDLS; CDR2 reads YYNGEE. The CDR3 runs to 15 residues.